The clone carrying this T cell receptor beta chain was found a few times. Time point described: pretreatment peripheral blood. Patients were living with locally advanced or metastatic urothelial carcinoma. The source of the sample is a study of PD-L1 blockade in urothelial cancer. Study-level background: Atezolizumab was started by patients around 2014 at 1,200 mg intravenously every 3 weeks. Analysis of the blood was performed 3 weeks (second dose) and 6 weeks after treatment start. About 90% of the roughly 30 patients comprised males who had bladder-origin urothelial cancer.

The method was immunoSEQ multiplex PCR; TCRdb's version includes in-frame clones alone and lacks a portion of them. The table lists approximately 48,000 clones, around 85% of them singletons. The origin of this receptor is a woman aged 55-69 years with urothelial cancer. The specimen comprised PBMCs, sampled around atezolizumab (anti-PD-L1) treatment.

Written as DNA, the CDR3 is TGTGCCAGCAGTTCTGACAGGCCCCCCGAGCAGTACTTC. Its translation: CASSSDRPPEQYF. The V gene is TRBV28, the J gene TRBJ2-7, with a weak D call TRBD1 (6 bases). The germline V and J ends were trimmed by 4 bases and 6 bases, with 13 bases remaining between them. Looked up from germline, CDR1 is MDHEN and CDR2 is SYDVKM. This CDR3 comprises 13 residues. The variable domain in full, with the rest retrieved from reference TRBV28 and TRBJ2-7, is DVKVTQSSRYLVKRTGEKVFLECVQDMDHENMFWYRQDPGLGLRLIYFSYDVKMKEKGDIPEGYSVSREKKERFSLILESASTNQTSMYLCASSSDRPPEQYFGPGTRLTVT.